Sequencing of this T cell receptor beta chain was carried out in a study of OX40 agonist ivuxolimab in advanced cancers. Study overall: Dose-escalation subjects each had hepatocellular carcinoma, melanoma, renal cell or head and neck cancer.

The repertoire was sequenced with immunoSEQ multiplex PCR; TCRdb's copy has only in-frame clones and lacks some. The data contain some 78,000 clones, 70% to 90% of them singletons. The V gene lost 4 bases and the J gene lost 3 bases, with 13 bases spanning the gap. The CDR3 runs to 13 residues. Germline CDR1 is GTSNPN and CDR2 is SVGIG (reference sequence). This clone was recorded only once. The V gene is TRBV30, the J gene TRBJ2-7, with D hard to call. The sequence derives from an adult with an advanced solid tumor such as melanoma, head and neck, liver or kidney cancer. The input for sequencing was CD4+ or CD8+ T cells sorted from blood, taken in a trial of the OX40 agonist ivuxolimab. The CDR3 reads CAWTPQALYEQYF. The CDR3, as DNA: TGTGCCTGGACCCCCCAAGCACTCTACGAGCAGTACTTC.